The clone carrying this T cell receptor beta chain was observed at least ten times. MiXCR was run by TCRdb on the 5' RACE reads, yielding one entry per CDR3 protein. The repertoire holds some 41,000 distinct CDR3 sequences, with 3.5% to 5.5% as singletons. V was shortened by 0 bases and J by 10 bases, with 17 bases between the two germline ends. Germline assignment: CDR1 SGDLS and CDR2 YYNGEE. The CDR3 has 15 residues. The sample is drawn from a study of T cells of healthy individuals. The clonotype was recovered from a human donor in good health. The rearrangement links TRBV9 to TRBJ2-1; D perhaps matches TRBD1 (5 bases). CDR3 coding DNA: TGTGCCAGCAGCGTAGATTGGGGCGGCCTCGGCGAGCAGTTCTTC. Protein product: CASSVDWGGLGEQFF.